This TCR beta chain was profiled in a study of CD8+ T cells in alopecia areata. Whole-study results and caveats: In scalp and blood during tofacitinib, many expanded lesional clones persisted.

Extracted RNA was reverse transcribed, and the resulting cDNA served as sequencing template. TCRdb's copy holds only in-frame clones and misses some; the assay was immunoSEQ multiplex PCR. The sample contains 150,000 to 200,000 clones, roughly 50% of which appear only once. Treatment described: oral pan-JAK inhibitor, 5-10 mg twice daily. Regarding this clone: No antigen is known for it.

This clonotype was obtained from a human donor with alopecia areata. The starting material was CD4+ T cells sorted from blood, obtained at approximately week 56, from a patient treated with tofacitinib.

CDR3 region: CASSVGPQGIHEQYF. CDR3 bases: TGTGCCAGCAGCGTAGGCCCACAGGGGATCCACGAGCAGTACTTC. The V gene is TRBV9, the J gene TRBJ2-7; 7 nucleotides agree with TRBD1. Losses at the gene ends were 0 bases for V and 5 bases for J; bases not matched to a gene: 8. Germline V lookup: CDR1 SGDLS, CDR2 YYNGEE. The CDR3 contains 15 residues.